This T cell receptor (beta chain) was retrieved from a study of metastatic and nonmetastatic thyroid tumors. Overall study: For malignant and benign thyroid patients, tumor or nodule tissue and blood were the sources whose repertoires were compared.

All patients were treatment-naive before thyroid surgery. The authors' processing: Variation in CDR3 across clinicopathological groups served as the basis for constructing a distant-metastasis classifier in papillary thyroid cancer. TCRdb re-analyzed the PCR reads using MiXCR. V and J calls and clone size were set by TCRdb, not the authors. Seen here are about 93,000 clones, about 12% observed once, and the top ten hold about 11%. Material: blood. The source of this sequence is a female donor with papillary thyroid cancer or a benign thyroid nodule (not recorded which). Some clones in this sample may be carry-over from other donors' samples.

CDR3 bases: TGTGCCAGCAGTGGGGGTTCCGCCTCCTACAATGAGCAGTTCTTC. It yields the protein CASSGGSASYNEQFF. This chain uses TRBV6-1 with TRBJ2-1, with D hard to call. V was clipped by 4 bases and J by 0 bases, with 10 bases between them. From germline, CDR1 is MNHNS and CDR2 SASEGT. The CDR3 runs 15 residues.